The clone carrying this T cell receptor beta chain was counted many times. Its antigen remains unknown. This sample's RNA came from whole unsorted tissue. More than 3 cm separated this lung sample from the edge of the tumor. Donors were chemotherapy-naive, newly diagnosed lung cancer surgical patients in China, August–late 2014. Trimming shortened V by 8 bases and J by 3 bases, and 16 bases separated the two germline ends. Germline-derived CDR1 and CDR2 are MNHNY and SVGAGI (reference sequence). The CDR3 sequence is 14 residues long. This sample was included in a study of tumor and adjacent non-tumor tissue in lung cancer. Across the whole study: Patients comprised about a dozen adenocarcinoma, a couple of squamous cell carcinoma and 1 small cell lung cancer. Study observations and caveats: Tumor repertoires had a smaller top 100 clone share than normal lung. Tumor tissue had significantly higher TCR diversity than normal lung.

A modified ARM-PCR protocol with three rounds of nested PCR amplified TCRbeta. TCRdb re-derived calls from the multiplex PCR reads in MiXCR, one entry per CDR3 protein. The sample lists 90,000 to 100,000 distinct CDR3 sequences, 80% occurring once. The chain employs TRBV6-6 and TRBJ2-5; possibly TRBD2 for D (6 bases). Material for sequencing was distant non-tumor lung tissue. The clonotype was recovered from a man between 60 and 75 years old with small cell lung cancer. Here the CDR3 DNA reads TGTGCCAGCTACCCCAGCCGGACTAAAGAGACCCAGTACTTC. Protein sequence: CASYPSRTKETQYF.